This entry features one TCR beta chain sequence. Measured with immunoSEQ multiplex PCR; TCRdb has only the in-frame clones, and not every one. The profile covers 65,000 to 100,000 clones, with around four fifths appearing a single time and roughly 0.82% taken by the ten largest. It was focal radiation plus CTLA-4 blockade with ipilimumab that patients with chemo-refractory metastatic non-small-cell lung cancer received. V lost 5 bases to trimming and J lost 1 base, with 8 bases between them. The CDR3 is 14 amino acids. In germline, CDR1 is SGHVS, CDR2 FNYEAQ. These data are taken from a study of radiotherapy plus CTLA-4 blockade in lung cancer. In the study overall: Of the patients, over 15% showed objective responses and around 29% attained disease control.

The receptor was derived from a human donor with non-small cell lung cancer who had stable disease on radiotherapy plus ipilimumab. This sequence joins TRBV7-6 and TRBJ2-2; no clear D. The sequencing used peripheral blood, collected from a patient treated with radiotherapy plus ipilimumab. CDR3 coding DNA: TGTGCCAGCAGCCCCCGGTTGAACACCGGGGAGCTGTTTTTT. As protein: CASSPRLNTGELFF.